Listed below are T cell receptor beta chains from one sample, sequenced in a study of CD4 T cells in relation to SARS-CoV-2 and coronaviruses. These receptors' targets are unknown. Only in-frame clones appear in the TCRdb table, and some are missing; sequencing was by immunoSEQ multiplex PCR. The profile covers about 24,000 clones, with less than 75% appearing a single time and around 19% taken by the ten largest. The sequenced sample consisted of CD4+ T cells from PBMCs, cultured in vitro. These receptor sequences come from a human donor in good health. Both conserved end residues are part of each CDR3. A D gene is named only where the DNA matches it firmly. Size is omitted from some rows. Given values are once, few, many or a class for expanded clones.

d_call | clone_size | j_call | v_call | cdr3_nt | cdr3_aa
TRBD2 | . | TRBJ2-5 | TRBV6-5 | TGTGCCAGCAGTTACTCAGGGAGGGAAGAGACCCAGTACTTC | CASSYSGREETQYF
TRBD2 | . | TRBJ2-5 | TRBV5-1 | TGCGCCAGCAGCGGCGGGACTAGCGGGAATCAAGAGACCCAGTACTTC | CASSGGTSGNQETQYF
. | once | TRBJ1-3 | TRBV18 | TGTGCCAGCTCAGTTGACAGCTCTGGAAACACCATATATTTT | CASSVDSSGNTIYF
. | . | TRBJ1-2 | TRBV2 | TGTGCCAGCATCCCGTTGACAGGACCAGCGGGCGGCTACACCTTC | CASIPLTGPAGGYTF
TRBD1 | . | TRBJ2-5 | TRBV7-7 | TGTGCCAGCAGCTCCACGACAGGGCGAGAGACCCAGTACTTC | CASSSTTGRETQYF
. | . | TRBJ1-5 | TRBV28 | TGTGCCAGCAGTTTACCACGTTCAGGGGTGAGGAATCAGCCCCAGCATTTT | CASSLPRSGVRNQPQHF
TRBD2 | . | TRBJ2-1 | TRBV9 | TGTGCCAGCAGCGTAGTTAGCGGGAGCTACAATGAGCAGTTCTTC | CASSVVSGSYNEQFF
. | medium-sized | TRBJ2-2 | TRBV7-3 | TGTGCCAGCAGCACCAACACGAACACCGGGGAGCTGTTTTTT | CASSTNTNTGELFF
. | few | TRBJ2-5 | TRBV12-5 | TGTGCTAGTGGTACGGGACGGTTGACTGGTCCCACCCAGTACTTC | CASGTGRLTGPTQYF
TRBD1 | . | TRBJ1-4 | TRBV19 | TGTGCCAGTAAACCGGGACAGGGGAACTATGAAAAACTGTTTTTT | CASKPGQGNYEKLFF
TRBD1 | . | TRBJ1-5 | TRBV30 | TGTGCCTGGTCCGGGACAGCGTCCGATCAGCCCCAGCATTTT | CAWSGTASDQPQHF
. | . | TRBJ2-5 | TRBV6-5 | TGTGCCAGCAGCTTCCGACAGATCCCCCAAGAGACCCAGTACTTC | CASSFRQIPQETQYF
. | . | TRBJ1-2 | TRBV18 | TGTGCCAGCTCAGATGATACTAACTATGGCTACACCTTC | CASSDDTNYGYTF
. | . | TRBJ1-5 | TRBV18 | TGTGCCAGCTCACCACCTCTTCGGCAGGGTCTTCGGCCCCAGCATTTT | CASSPPLRQGLRPQHF
TRBD1 | . | TRBJ1-6 | TRBV19 | TGTGCCAGTAGGCGGGAACAGGGGACCAGCGATTCACCCCTCCACTTT | CASRREQGTSDSPLHF
. | . | TRBJ2-7 | TRBV7-2 | TGTGCCAGCAGCTTAAGATTCGGTGGGCAGTACTTC | CASSLRFGGQYF